This T cell receptor beta chain was recovered during a study of STAT5B mutations in CD4+ large granular lymphocyte leukemia. Study-wide results and limits: No patients shared main leukemic clonotypes, though roughly 25% appeared at low frequency elsewhere. CD4-sorted patient repertoires seemed more clonal than healthy CD4+ repertoires.

This clone came up once. Its antigen is unidentified. This same CDR3 is encoded by further DNA sequences in the sample. Method: immunoSEQ multiplex PCR; TCRdb's copy keeps in-frame clones and lacks some. The sample includes roughly 30,000 clones, around four fifths of them seen just once. This CDR3 contains 16 residues. The trim removed 2 bases at V and 6 bases at J, leaving 10 bases unmatched. Germline values: CDR1 LGHNA, CDR2 YNFKEQ. The receptor was isolated from a human donor in good health. The sequenced sample consisted of CD4+ T cells from blood buffy coats. The V call is TRBV4-2, the J call TRBJ2-3; 8 bases are a match to TRBD2. The CDR3 nucleotides are TGTGCCAGCAGCCAACCTGACGGGAGGGCCAAGGATACGCAGTATTTT. This encodes CASSQPDGRAKDTQYF.